The 10 T cell receptor beta chains in this list originate from one sample, sequenced in a study of shared clonotypes between healthy human individuals. Repertoires were generated with immunoSEQ multiplex PCR, while TCRdb's copy carries only in-frame clones and drops some. This table holds around 1.5 million clones, 95% to 99% found once. Sequenced: naive CD4+ T cells sorted from blood. Subset of the sample: CD45RA+ positively selected. Source of these receptors: a man between 25 and 39 years old in good health.

This clone came up once. V usage is TRBV18 and J usage is TRBJ2-6; 7 nucleotides match TRBD2. V lost 3 bases and J lost 2; bases outside the gene matches: 10. The CDR3 length is 18 residues. From germline, CDR1 is KGHSH and CDR2 LQKENI. The CDR3 spells CASSPFPGGVTGANVLTF. In DNA form, the CDR3 reads TGTGCCAGCTCACCGTTTCCGGGGGGTGTGACTGGGGCCAACGTCCTGACTTTC.

V is TRBV7-8 and J is TRBJ2-7; D gene ambiguous. The CDR3 runs 13 residues. With 5 bases removed from V and 7 bases from J, the gap between germline ends came to 15 bases. Germline V gene data show CDR1 as SGHVS and CDR2 as FQNEAQ. CDR3 in amino acids: CASSPMGRREQYF. DNA for the CDR3: TGTGCCAGCAGCCCCATGGGCCGCCGAGAGCAGTACTTC.

This sequence joins TRBV5-6 and TRBJ1-1; no clear D gene. Germline loops: CDR1 SGHDT, CDR2 YYEEEE. V lost 3 bases, J lost 1 base, and 1 base lay in between. CDR3 size: 11 residues. The CDR3 loop reads CASSWNTEAFF. The CDR3 nucleotides are TGTGCCAGCAGCTGGAACACTGAAGCTTTCTTT.

The chain is built from TRBV27 and TRBJ2-6; unclear D gene. Trimming left V 2 bases short and J 4 bases short, with 15 bases between. CDR3 size: 17 residues. CDR1 is MNHEY and CDR2 is SMNVEV in the germline V gene (reference sequence). In nucleotides, the CDR3 is TGTGCCAGCAGTTTAATTCTGGGTCTCGAAGGGGCCAACGTCCTGACTTTC. Protein product: CASSLILGLEGANVLTF.

The chain combines TRBV28 with TRBJ2-7, with 7 bases fitting TRBD2. This CDR3 is 15 amino acids long. Germline CDR1 and CDR2: MDHEN and SYDVKM. The ends lost 3 bases at V and 1 base at J; junction bases unmatched: 6. CDR3 sequence reads: CASSLGGVPSYEQYF. The DNA for the CDR3 is TGTGCCAGCAGTTTGGGAGGGGTTCCTTCCTACGAGCAGTACTTC.

The rearrangement uses TRBV27 and TRBJ2-2; the match to TRBD1 covers 9 bases. V was clipped by 2 bases and J by 6 bases; unmatched bases: 1. This CDR3 region has 14 residues. Germline V gene lookup returns CDR1 MNHEY and CDR2 SMNVEV (reference sequence). CDR3 sequence (DNA): TGTGCCAGCAGTTTAGGGGACAGGGCCGGGGAGCTGTTTTTT. Translation gives CASSLGDRAGELFF.

The genes are TRBV2 and TRBJ2-2; perhaps TRBD2 as D (6 bases). Germline-derived CDR1 and CDR2 are SNHLY and FYNNEI. V was shortened by 6 bases and J by 6 bases, with 14 bases between the two germline ends. The CDR3 has 14 residues. The CDR3 loop reads CASRAERVAGELFF. Written as DNA, the CDR3 is TGTGCCAGCAGGGCGGAGCGGGTGGCCGGGGAGCTGTTTTTT.

The CDR3 here is CASTRQGSEKLFF. The CDR3 DNA reads TGTGCCAGCACCCGGCAGGGCAGTGAAAAACTGTTTTTT. The chain has TRBV6-6 and TRBJ1-4; the D gene is possibly TRBD1 (5 bases). There are 13 residues in the CDR3. CDR1 and CDR2 from the germline V gene are MNHNY and SVGAGI (reference sequence). V lost 7 bases to trimming and J lost 7 bases, with 13 bases between them.

The rearrangement links TRBV7-2 to TRBJ2-1, with 8 bases identical to TRBD1. Germline CDR1 reads SGHTA; CDR2 reads FQGNSA. J was trimmed by 5 bases and V by 1 base; bases with no gene match: 4. The CDR3 loop spans 15 amino acids. CDR3 residues: CASSLGQGSHNEQFF. In DNA form, the CDR3 reads TGTGCCAGCAGCTTAGGACAGGGGTCGCACAATGAGCAGTTCTTC. The full variable domain, completed using reference TRBV7-2 and TRBJ2-1, is GAGVSQSPSNKVTEKGKDVELRCDPISGHTALYWYRQSLGQGLEFLIYFQGNSAPDKSGLPSDRFSAERTGGSVSTLTIQRTQQEDSAVYLCASSLGQGSHNEQFFGPGTRLTVL.

This clone was counted a single time. The V and J genes are TRBV9 and TRBJ2-1; 10 bases are shared with TRBD1. The germline gives CDR1 SGDLS, CDR2 YYNGEE. V lost 1 base to trimming and J lost 8 bases; unmatched junction nucleotides: 9. The CDR3 length is 16 residues. In nucleotides, the CDR3 is TGTGCCAGCAGCGTAATGGTGGGGACAGGGGTCGATGAGCAGTTCTTC. This codes for CASSVMVGTGVDEQFF. Full variable domain (rest looked up from reference TRBV9 and TRBJ2-1): DSGVTQTPKHLITATGQRVTLRCSPRSGDLSVYWYQQSLDQGLQFLIQYYNGEERAKGNILERFSAQQFPDLHSELNLSSLELGDSALYFCASSVMVGTGVDEQFFGPGTRLTVL.